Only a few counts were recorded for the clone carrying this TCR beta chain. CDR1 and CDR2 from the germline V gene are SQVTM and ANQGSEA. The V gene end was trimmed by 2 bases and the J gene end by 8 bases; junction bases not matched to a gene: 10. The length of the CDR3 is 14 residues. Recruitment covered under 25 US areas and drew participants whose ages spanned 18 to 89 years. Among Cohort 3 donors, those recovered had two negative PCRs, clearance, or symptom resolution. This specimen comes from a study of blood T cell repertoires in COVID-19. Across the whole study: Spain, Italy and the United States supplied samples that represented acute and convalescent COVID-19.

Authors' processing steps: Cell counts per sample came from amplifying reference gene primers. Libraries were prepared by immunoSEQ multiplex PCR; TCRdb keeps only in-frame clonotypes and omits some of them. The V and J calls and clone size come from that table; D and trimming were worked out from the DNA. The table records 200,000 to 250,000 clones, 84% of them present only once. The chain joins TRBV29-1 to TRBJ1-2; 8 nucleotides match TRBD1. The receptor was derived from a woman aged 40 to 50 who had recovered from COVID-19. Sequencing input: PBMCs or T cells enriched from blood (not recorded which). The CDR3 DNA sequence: TGCAGCGTTGAACGGCAGGGGGCGAATGGAGGCTACACCTTC. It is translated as CSVERQGANGGYTF.